This TCR beta chain is drawn from a study of T cells in women clearing cervical HPV infection. The CDR3 contains 15 residues. Germline V gives CDR1 SGHTA, CDR2 FQGNSA. Remarks on this clone: The read halts 3 residues ahead of the CDR3 end, with the missing end drawn from the germline J gene.

Sequenced by immunoSEQ multiplex PCR; TCRdb stores in-frame clones only, minus some. This table holds 40,000 or so clones. The J gene is TRBJ1-2, the V gene TRBV7-2; D might be TRBD1 (6 bases). The receptor was isolated from a woman aged 18 to 69 with a cervical HPV16 infection that either progressed to CIN3+ or cleared (not recorded which). Input material: blood buffy coat. The part of the CDR3 DNA that was read is TGTGCCAGCAGCTTAAGGGGACAAAGCACAGATACC. Encoded protein: CASSLRGQSTDT. The full CDR3 reads CASSLRGQSTDTYTF.